This T cell receptor beta chain was captured in a study of cytomegalovirus exposure and HLA in healthy donors. In germline, CDR1 is SGHRS, CDR2 YFSETQ. The CDR3 consists of 15 residues. Trimming left V 5 bases short and J 1 base short, with 13 bases between. Profiled with immunoSEQ multiplex PCR; TCRdb holds only in-frame clones, not every one. The sample lists some 310,000 clones; roughly 90% were seen once. This TCR was recovered from a man aged 25-45 years in good health and CMV-seronegative. The chain recombines TRBV5-1 with TRBJ1-5, with D possibly matching TRBD1 (5 bases). Material for sequencing was PBMCs. The CDR3 DNA reads TGCGCCAGCAGGGTGGGTACAGGAAGCAATCAGCCCCAGCATTTT. Amino acid sequence: CASRVGTGSNQPQHF. Drawing the rest from reference TRBV5-1 and TRBJ1-5, the complete variable domain is KAGVTQTPRYLIKTRGQQVTLSCSPISGHRSVSWYQQTPGQGLQFLFEYFSETQRNKGNFPGRFSGRQFSNSRSEMNVSTLELGDSALYLCASRVGTGSNQPQHFGDGTRLSIL.